The rows below give T cell receptor beta chains drawn from one sample of a study of cytomegalovirus exposure and HLA in healthy donors. Clones were read by immunoSEQ multiplex PCR, and TCRdb kept only the in-frame ones, dropping some. The table has just over 150,000 clones, around four fifths seen once. The sequencing sample was made of PBMCs. The receptors derive from a man younger than 35 in good health and CMV-seronegative. CDR3s include the opening cysteine and the closing phenylalanine or tryptophan. Each record gives: clone size, V gene, J gene, D gene, CDR3 DNA, CDR3 protein. The D gene is left open where the match is weak. Not all rows give a size; the values are once, few, many and, for expanded clones, a class.

size: .
V: TRBV5-1
J: TRBJ2-1
D: TRBD1
DNA: TGCGCCAGCAGCTTGGAAGCCCCCGGGACAGGGGTCTACAATGAGCAGTTCTTC
CDR3: CASSLEAPGTGVYNEQFF

size: .
V: TRBV27
J: TRBJ2-7
D: TRBD2
DNA: TGTGCCACCAAGGGACTAGACGTATACGAGCAGTACTTC
CDR3: CATKGLDVYEQYF

size: .
V: TRBV13
J: TRBJ2-7
D: TRBD1
DNA: TGTGCCAGCAGCTCCAGGACAGGGGGGTACGAGCAGTACTTC
CDR3: CASSSRTGGYEQYF

size: few
V: TRBV5-4
J: TRBJ2-1
D: .
DNA: TGTGCCAGCAGCTTGGGCCCGGGAACCTACAATGAGCAGTTCTTC
CDR3: CASSLGPGTYNEQFF

size: .
V: TRBV15
J: TRBJ1-4
D: .
DNA: TGTGCCACCAGCTGGGCGCCAGCAACTAATGAAAAACTGTTTTTT
CDR3: CATSWAPATNEKLFF

size: .
V: TRBV7-9
J: TRBJ2-5
D: TRBD2
DNA: TGTGCCAGCAGTTTAGGTAGACTAGCGGGAGTAGAGACCCAGTACTTC
CDR3: CASSLGRLAGVETQYF

size: .
V: TRBV28
J: TRBJ2-7
D: TRBD1
DNA: TGTGCCAGCAGTCTGGTCCAGGGGGACCGTAAGCAGTACTTC
CDR3: CASSLVQGDRKQYF

size: .
V: TRBV7-3
J: TRBJ2-1
D: .
DNA: TGTGCCAGCAGCTTAGTGGGGGGGCAGGTTTACAATGAGCAGTTCTTC
CDR3: CASSLVGGQVYNEQFF

size: few
V: TRBV6-5
J: TRBJ1-2
D: TRBD1
DNA: TGTGCCACCGGACAGGGGGTCGGCTACACCTTC
CDR3: CATGQGVGYTF

size: .
V: TRBV29-1
J: TRBJ2-1
D: .
DNA: TGCAGCGCCCAAGGTGGCCAGGGAAAGGGTGACAATGAGCAGTTCTTC
CDR3: CSAQGGQGKGDNEQFF

size: once
V: TRBV30
J: TRBJ1-2
D: TRBD1
DNA: TGTGCCTGGAGTGTAGACAGGGACTATGGCTACACCTTC
CDR3: CAWSVDRDYGYTF

size: .
V: TRBV28
J: TRBJ2-5
D: .
DNA: TGTGCCAGCAGTTTATGGGGTTTAACAAGGAGGGCTAAGTACCAAGAGACCCAGTACTTC
CDR3: CASSLWGLTRRAKYQETQYF

size: .
V: TRBV5-1
J: TRBJ2-2
D: TRBD1
DNA: TGCGCTTGCGCACAGGGGGGCACCGGGGAGCTGTTTTTT
CDR3: CACAQGGTGELFF

size: once
V: TRBV28
J: TRBJ2-7
D: TRBD1
DNA: TGTGCCAGCAGTTTTGAGGGGGCGCCCCCCTACGAGCAGTACTTC
CDR3: CASSFEGAPPYEQYF

size: once
V: TRBV5-1
J: TRBJ1-1
D: .
DNA: TGCGCCAGCAAGGGGGACACCTTGAACACTGAAGCTTTCTTT
CDR3: CASKGDTLNTEAFF

size: once
V: TRBV5-1
J: TRBJ2-5
D: TRBD2
DNA: TGCGCCAGCAGCGGGGGAGCGGGGTTCGAGACCCAGTACTTC
CDR3: CASSGGAGFETQYF

size: .
V: TRBV27
J: TRBJ1-1
D: .
DNA: TGTGCCAGCAGTTTAGGAGGACAGATAAACACTGAAGCTTTCTTT
CDR3: CASSLGGQINTEAFF

size: .
V: TRBV5-1
J: TRBJ2-1
D: TRBD2
DNA: TGCGCCAGCAGCTTGGCCGCTAGCGGGAACTACAATGAGCAGTTCTTC
CDR3: CASSLAASGNYNEQFF

size: .
V: TRBV27
J: TRBJ2-3
D: TRBD2
DNA: TGTGCCAGCAGTTTTGTAAGGACTAGCGGCTACGATTTCAAAGAAGATACGCAGTATTTT
CDR3: CASSFVRTSGYDFKEDTQYF

size: .
V: TRBV5-4
J: TRBJ2-7
D: TRBD2
DNA: TGTGCCAGCAGCCGCAGAGCGGGAGGGTACTACGAGCAGTACTTC
CDR3: CASSRRAGGYYEQYF

size: .
V: TRBV7-2
J: TRBJ2-7
D: .
DNA: TGTGCCAGCAGCTTCCCTCGGGGTGAAGCCGAGCAGTACTTC
CDR3: CASSFPRGEAEQYF

size: .
V: TRBV7-8
J: TRBJ1-4
D: .
DNA: TGTGCCAGCAGCTTAGACCCCAGGGCCTGGGGTTTAGCTGCAACTAATGAAAAACTGTTTTTT
CDR3: CASSLDPRAWGLAATNEKLFF

size: .
V: TRBV5-1
J: TRBJ2-1
D: TRBD2
DNA: TGCGCCAGCAGCCCCTCACTAGCGGGAGACAGTGAGCAGTTCTTC
CDR3: CASSPSLAGDSEQFF

size: few
V: TRBV7-2
J: TRBJ2-2
D: .
DNA: TGTGCCAGCAGCCCACGGGGGACCGGGGAGCTGTTTTTT
CDR3: CASSPRGTGELFF

size: .
V: TRBV6-5
J: TRBJ1-2
D: .
DNA: TGTGCCAGCAGTTACTCGAGCGGTTACTATGGCTACACCTTC
CDR3: CASSYSSGYYGYTF

size: .
V: TRBV6-1
J: TRBJ2-6
D: TRBD1
DNA: TGTGCCAGCAGTGAACAGGGGGATGGGGCCAACGTCCTGACTTTC
CDR3: CASSEQGDGANVLTF

size: .
V: TRBV29-1
J: TRBJ2-3
D: .
DNA: TGCAGCGTTGAAGACCTCTCAGTGACAGAAGATACGCAGTATTTT
CDR3: CSVEDLSVTEDTQYF

size: once
V: TRBV27
J: TRBJ2-3
D: TRBD2
DNA: TGTGCCAGCAGGGGGGGACTAGCGGGAGGAAATACGCAGTATTTT
CDR3: CASRGGLAGGNTQYF

size: .
V: TRBV28
J: TRBJ2-7
D: .
DNA: TGTGCCAGCAGCCTTAGTAGCTCCTACGAGCAGTACTTC
CDR3: CASSLSSSYEQYF

size: few
V: TRBV6-5
J: TRBJ2-1
D: TRBD2
DNA: TGTGCCAGCAGTGGTCCTAGCGGGCTCTACAATGAGCAGTTCTTC
CDR3: CASSGPSGLYNEQFF

size: .
V: TRBV7-2
J: TRBJ2-7
D: .
DNA: TGTGCCAGCAGCGACGTAGGGGGGGCCCTCTCCTACGAGCAGTACTTC
CDR3: CASSDVGGALSYEQYF

size: .
V: TRBV6-5
J: TRBJ2-1
D: TRBD2
DNA: TGTGCCAGCAGTTACAAGGAAGGCCTCGGGGGGAATGAGCAGTTCTTC
CDR3: CASSYKEGLGGNEQFF

size: .
V: TRBV7-2
J: TRBJ2-1
D: .
DNA: TGTGCCAGCAGCTTGGCTGATACCTACAATGAGCAGTTCTTC
CDR3: CASSLADTYNEQFF

size: .
V: TRBV5-6
J: TRBJ2-2
D: TRBD2
DNA: TGTGCCAGCAGCCCCCTAGCGGGAGAAACCGGGGAGCTGTTTTTT
CDR3: CASSPLAGETGELFF

size: .
V: TRBV7-3
J: TRBJ2-1
D: TRBD1
DNA: TGTGCCAGCAGCTCTGGGACAGGGAGGCATGAGCAGTTCTTC
CDR3: CASSSGTGRHEQFF

size: few
V: TRBV4-3
J: TRBJ2-7
D: .
DNA: TGCGCCAGCAGCCAAGATGGGGGCGGCTCCTACGAGCAGTACTTC
CDR3: CASSQDGGGSYEQYF

size: .
V: TRBV11-2
J: TRBJ1-1
D: TRBD1
DNA: TGTGCCAGCAGCCTTCCGGGACAGGGGGCACCTGAAGCTTTCTTT
CDR3: CASSLPGQGAPEAFF

size: .
V: TRBV5-8
J: TRBJ2-7
D: TRBD1
DNA: TGTGCCAGCAGCGTGGGACAGGGGATAGCCTACGAGCAGTACTTC
CDR3: CASSVGQGIAYEQYF

size: .
V: TRBV28
J: TRBJ1-3
D: .
DNA: TGTGCCAGCAGCATAGGGTTTGGGGGCGGCTCTAGAAACACCATATATTTT
CDR3: CASSIGFGGGSRNTIYF

size: .
V: TRBV7-8
J: TRBJ2-7
D: .
DNA: TGTGCCAGCAGCTTAGCGGGACTGGCCTACGAGCAGTACTTC
CDR3: CASSLAGLAYEQYF

size: .
V: TRBV28
J: TRBJ1-5
D: TRBD1
DNA: TGTGCCAGCAGCTTCAAGGTGGGGACAGATAATCAGCCCCAGCATTTT
CDR3: CASSFKVGTDNQPQHF

size: .
V: TRBV29-1
J: TRBJ2-1
D: .
DNA: TGCAGCGTTGAAGCTAGCCGGAGCTCCTACAATGAGCAGTTCTTC
CDR3: CSVEASRSSYNEQFF

size: once
V: TRBV7-3
J: TRBJ1-3
D: .
DNA: TGTGCCAGCAGCCGCCAGTGGGGGGGGGAGTCTGGAAACACCATATATTTT
CDR3: CASSRQWGGESGNTIYF

size: .
V: TRBV30
J: TRBJ1-5
D: TRBD1
DNA: TGTGCCTGGAGTCCCTCAGGGACAGGGGCGTTACGGCCCCAGCATTTT
CDR3: CAWSPSGTGALRPQHF

size: .
V: TRBV7-2
J: TRBJ2-7
D: .
DNA: TGTGCCAGCAGCCCTAGCTACGAGCAGTACTTC
CDR3: CASSPSYEQYF

size: .
V: TRBV4-1
J: TRBJ1-6
D: .
DNA: TGCGCCAGCAGCCCGGGTGGGGCTTCACCCCTCCACTTT
CDR3: CASSPGGASPLHF